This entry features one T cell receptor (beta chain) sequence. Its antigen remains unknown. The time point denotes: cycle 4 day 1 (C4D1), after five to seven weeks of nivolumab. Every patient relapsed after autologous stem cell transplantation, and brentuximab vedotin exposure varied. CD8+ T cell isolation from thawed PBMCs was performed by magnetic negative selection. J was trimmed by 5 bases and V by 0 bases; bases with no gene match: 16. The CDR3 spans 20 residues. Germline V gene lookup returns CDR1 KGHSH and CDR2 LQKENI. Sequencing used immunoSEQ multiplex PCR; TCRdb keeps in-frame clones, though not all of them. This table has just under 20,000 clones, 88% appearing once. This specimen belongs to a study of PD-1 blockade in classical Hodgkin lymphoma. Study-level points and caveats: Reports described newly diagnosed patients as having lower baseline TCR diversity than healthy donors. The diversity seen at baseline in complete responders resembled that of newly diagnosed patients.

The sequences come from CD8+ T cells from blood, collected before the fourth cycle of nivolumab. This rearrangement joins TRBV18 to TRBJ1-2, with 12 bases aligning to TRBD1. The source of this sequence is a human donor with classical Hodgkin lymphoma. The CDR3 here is CASSPPPSGTGGLSRYGYTF. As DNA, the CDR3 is TGTGCCAGCTCACCACCCCCTTCCGGGACAGGGGGCCTCTCACGATATGGCTACACCTTC. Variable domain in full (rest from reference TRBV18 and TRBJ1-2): NAGVMQNPRHLVRRRGQEARLRCSPMKGHSHVYWYRQLPEEGLKFMVYLQKENIIDESGMPKERFSAEFPKEGPSILRIQQVVRGDSAAYFCASSPPPSGTGGLSRYGYTFGSGTRLTVV.